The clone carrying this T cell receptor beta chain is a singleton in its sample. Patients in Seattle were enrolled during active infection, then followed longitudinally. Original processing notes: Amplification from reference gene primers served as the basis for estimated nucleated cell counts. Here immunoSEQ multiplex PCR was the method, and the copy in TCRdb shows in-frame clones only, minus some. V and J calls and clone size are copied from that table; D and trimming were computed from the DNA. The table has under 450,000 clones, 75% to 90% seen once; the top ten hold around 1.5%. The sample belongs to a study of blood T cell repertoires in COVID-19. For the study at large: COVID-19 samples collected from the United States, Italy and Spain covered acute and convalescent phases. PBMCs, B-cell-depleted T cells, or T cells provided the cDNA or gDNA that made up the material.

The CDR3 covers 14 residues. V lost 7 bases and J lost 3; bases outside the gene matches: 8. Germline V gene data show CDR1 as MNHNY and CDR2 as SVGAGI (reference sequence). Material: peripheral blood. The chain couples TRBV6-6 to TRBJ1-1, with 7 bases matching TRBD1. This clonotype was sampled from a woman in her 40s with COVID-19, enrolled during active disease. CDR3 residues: CASILDREDTEAFF. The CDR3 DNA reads TGTGCCAGCATCCTCGACAGGGAGGACACTGAAGCTTTCTTT.